This T cell receptor beta chain was identified during a study of T-cell memory formation after mild COVID-19 (dated by TCRdb to the early 2020s). For context, the study as a whole: TCR sequence clusters from the two donors were largely donor specific. Longitudinal TCRalpha and TCRbeta repertoire sequencing tracked T-cell clones expanding and contracting after mild COVID-19 in a couple of donors. The cohort comprised two young, previously healthy adult volunteers, one female and one male. Overall study outcomes, separate from this receptor: Some responding clones were detected in pre-infection memory, suggesting pre-existing cross-reactive memory T cells joined the SARS-CoV-2 response. SARS-CoV-2 specificity was not confirmed for the second-wave clones peaking on day 37. From day 15 to 85, contracting clones showed balanced CD4/CD8 phenotypes, whereas a second wave of clones that expanded from day 15 to 37 leaned towards CD4+. Only two mild cases were covered by the study, and larger cohorts that include severe cases with pre-infection samples were considered necessary. Contracting CD4+ clones turned up mainly in the CM and EM memory subsets, whereas EMRA was where CD8+ clones were enriched.

TCRdb names Illumina NovaSeq 6000 as the instrument used. cDNA libraries for TCRalpha and TCRbeta were prepared by 5'RACE using constant-segment primers, with sample barcodes and unique molecular identifiers added. Trizol reagent was used to extract RNA from every sample. Amplification of the libraries took two PCR steps, and the second step added a second sample barcode plus Illumina TruSeq adapters. The libraries were sequenced on an Illumina NovaSeq using 2 x 150 bp paired-end reads. For the original study's pipeline: Reads were demultiplexed and collapsed into UMI-guided consensus sequences with migec v1.2.7. Using mixcr v2.1.11, UMI consensuses were aligned to TRA and TRB V and J templates and then assembled into clonotypes. Clonotypes were classified as expanded or contracted when called significant by both edgeR and NoisET, with noise models trained on biological replicates. edgeR calls used a false discovery rate-adjusted p below 0.01 and a log2 fold-change threshold of 1. PCA with hierarchical clustering of max-normalized trajectories of the 1000 most abundant clonotypes was used as exploratory dynamics analysis. Each responding clone was given a CD4 or CD8 phenotype based on the CD4+ and CD8+ repertoires, which had been sequenced separately. Through fastp at Q25 and MiXCR, TCRdb rebuilt clones from the public reads, retaining in-frame beta chains. Duplicate CDR3 protein sequences are folded into a single record with the most common DNA and genes. TCRdb's processing, not the authors', yielded these V and J calls. The sample table shows a few hundred thousand distinct CDR3 sequences, and around 15% are seen once. The ten largest clones represent less than 30% of the sample.

In regard to this clonotype: Its cognate antigen has yet to be identified. No quality values exist for individual bases; no much larger clone is one base distant.

Ficoll-Paque density gradient centrifugation was used to isolate PBMCs. Including cysteine and phenylalanine, the CDR3 has 14 amino acids. CDR3 DNA is the only sequence kept; it has 42 bases, read in frame from the first base. For CDR1 and CDR2, the germline V gene (reference sequence) lists LNHNV and YYDKDF. V loses 0 bases at its end and J loses 7 bases; junction bases beyond the gene matches: 5. The sequence was obtained from a man younger than 35 who had mild COVID-19 (a few samples of this study predate the infection). The sample titles of this study are shuffled in the database, so cell type and time point are left out; the donor was told from shared clones. The rearrangement combines TRBV15 with TRBJ1-1; 7 central nucleotides agree with TRBD1. The sample taken for sequencing was PBMCs or a T cell subset sorted from them (not recorded which). CDR3 reads: CATSRDRGLIEAFF. The nucleotide sequence is given as TGTGCCACCAGCAGAGATAGGGGGCTGATTGAAGCTTTCTTT.